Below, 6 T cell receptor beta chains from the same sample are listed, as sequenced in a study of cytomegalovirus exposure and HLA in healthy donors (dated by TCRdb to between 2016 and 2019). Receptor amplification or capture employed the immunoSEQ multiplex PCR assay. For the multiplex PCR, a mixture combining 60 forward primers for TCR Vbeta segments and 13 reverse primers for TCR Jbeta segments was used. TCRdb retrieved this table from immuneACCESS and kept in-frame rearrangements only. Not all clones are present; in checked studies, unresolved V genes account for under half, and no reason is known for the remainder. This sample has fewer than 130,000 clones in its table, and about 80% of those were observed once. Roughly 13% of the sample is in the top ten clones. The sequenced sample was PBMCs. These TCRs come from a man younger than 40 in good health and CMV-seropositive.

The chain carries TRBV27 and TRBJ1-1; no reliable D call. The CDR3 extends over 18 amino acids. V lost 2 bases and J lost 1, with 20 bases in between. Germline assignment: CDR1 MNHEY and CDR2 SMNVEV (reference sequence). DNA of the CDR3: TGTGCCAGCAGTTTAATACGGGAGTCGGGAGACGGGAACACTGAAGCTTTCTTT. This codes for CASSLIRESGDGNTEAFF.

As DNA, the CDR3 is TGTGCCAGCAGTTTACAAGGGGGGGTGGGAGTTGAGCAGTTCTTC. The encoded protein is CASSLQGGVGVEQFF. This sequence joins TRBV6-5 and TRBJ2-1, with a weak D call TRBD2 (7 bases). Germline-derived CDR1 and CDR2 are MNHEY and SVGAGI. Trimming took off 4 bases at V and 9 bases at J, with 19 bases between the two ends. The CDR3 consists of 15 residues.

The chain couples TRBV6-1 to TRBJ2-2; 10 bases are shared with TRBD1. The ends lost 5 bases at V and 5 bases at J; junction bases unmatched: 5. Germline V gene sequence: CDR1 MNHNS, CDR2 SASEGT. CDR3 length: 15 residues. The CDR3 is CASSKTGGDTGELFF. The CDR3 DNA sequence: TGTGCCAGCAGTAAGACAGGGGGCGATACCGGGGAGCTGTTTTTT.

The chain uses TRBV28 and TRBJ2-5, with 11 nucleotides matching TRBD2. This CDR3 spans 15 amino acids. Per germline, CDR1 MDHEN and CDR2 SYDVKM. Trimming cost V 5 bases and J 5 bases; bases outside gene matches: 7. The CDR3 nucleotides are TGTGCCAGCAGTGCGAGGACTAGCGGGCGGGAGACCCAGTACTTC. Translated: CASSARTSGRETQYF.

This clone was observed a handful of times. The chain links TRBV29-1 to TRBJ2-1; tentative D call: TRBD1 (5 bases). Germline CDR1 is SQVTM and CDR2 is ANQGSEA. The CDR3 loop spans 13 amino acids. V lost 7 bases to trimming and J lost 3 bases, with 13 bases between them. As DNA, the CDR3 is TGCAGCGGTCGGAACAGGAACTACAATGAGCAGTTCTTC. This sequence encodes CSGRNRNYNEQFF.

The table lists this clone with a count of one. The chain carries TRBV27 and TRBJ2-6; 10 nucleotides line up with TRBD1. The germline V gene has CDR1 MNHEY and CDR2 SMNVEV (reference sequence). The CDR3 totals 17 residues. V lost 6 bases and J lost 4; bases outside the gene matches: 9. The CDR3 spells CASRPGQGRGGANVLTF. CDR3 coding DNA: TGTGCCAGCAGACCGGGACAGGGGCGAGGAGGGGCCAACGTCCTGACTTTC.